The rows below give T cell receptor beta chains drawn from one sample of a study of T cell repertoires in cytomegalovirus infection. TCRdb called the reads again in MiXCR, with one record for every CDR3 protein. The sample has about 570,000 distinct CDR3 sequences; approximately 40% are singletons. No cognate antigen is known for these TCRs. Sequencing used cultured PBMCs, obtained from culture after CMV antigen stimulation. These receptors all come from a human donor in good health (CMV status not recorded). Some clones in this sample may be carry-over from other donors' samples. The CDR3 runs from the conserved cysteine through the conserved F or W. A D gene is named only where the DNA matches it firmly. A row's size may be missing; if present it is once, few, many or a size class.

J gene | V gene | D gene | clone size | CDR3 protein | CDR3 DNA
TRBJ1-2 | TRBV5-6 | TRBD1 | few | CASRPPWTNRGPDYGYTF | TGTGCCAGCAGGCCTCCATGGACGAACAGGGGGCCGGACTATGGCTACACCTTC
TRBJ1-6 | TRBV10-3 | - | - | CAISGGINSPLHF | TGTGCCATCAGTGGGGGGATCAATTCACCCCTCCACTTT
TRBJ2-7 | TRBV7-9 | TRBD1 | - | CASSLDRATYEQYF | TGTGCCAGCAGCTTGGACAGGGCGACCTACGAGCAGTACTTC
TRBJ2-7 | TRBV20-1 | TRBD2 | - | CSAMTSGSTYEQYF | TGCAGTGCTATGACTAGCGGGAGTACCTACGAGCAGTACTTC
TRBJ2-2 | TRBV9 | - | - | CASSVAGTGELFF | TGTGCCAGCAGCGTAGCGGGTACCGGGGAGCTGTTTTTT
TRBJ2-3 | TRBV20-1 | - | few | CSVTTDSTDTQYF | TGCAGTGTAACAACGGATAGCACAGATACGCAGTATTTT
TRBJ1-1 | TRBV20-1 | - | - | CSAVRASDTEAFF | TGCAGTGCGGTGAGGGCTTCGGACACTGAAGCTTTCTTT
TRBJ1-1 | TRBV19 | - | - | CASSIEDFDRIEAFF | TGTGCCAGTAGTATAGAAGATTTTGACCGCATTGAAGCTTTCTTT
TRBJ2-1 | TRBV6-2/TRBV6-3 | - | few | CASRDTSSEQFF | TGTGCCTCCCGGGACACCTCATCTGAGCAGTTCTTC
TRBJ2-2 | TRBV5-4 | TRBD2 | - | CASSPGTSSGELFF | TGTGCCAGCAGCCCAGGGACTAGCTCCGGGGAGCTGTTTTTT
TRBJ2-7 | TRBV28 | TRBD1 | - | CASSDGTGVFSPPSYEQYF | TGTGCCAGCAGTGATGGGACAGGGGTGTTTTCCCCTCCATCCTACGAGCAGTACTTC
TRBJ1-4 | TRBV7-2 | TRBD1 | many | CASSSPQGAREKLFF | TGTGCCAGCAGCTCCCCACAGGGGGCGCGGGAAAAACTGTTTTTT
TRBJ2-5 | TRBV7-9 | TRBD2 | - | CASSMGLAQETQYF | TGTGCCAGCAGCATGGGACTAGCGCAAGAGACCCAGTACTTC
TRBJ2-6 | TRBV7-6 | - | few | CASSLSAPGISGANVLTF | TGTGCCAGCAGCTTATCCGCTCCAGGGATCTCTGGGGCCAACGTCCTGACTTTC
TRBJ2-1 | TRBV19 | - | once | CASSIAWSSYNEQFF | TGTGCCAGTAGTATAGCATGGAGCTCCTACAATGAGCAGTTCTTC
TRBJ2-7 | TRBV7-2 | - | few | CASSLVGGLQGGQYF | TGTGCCAGCAGCTTAGTGGGGGGACTACAGGGAGGGCAGTACTTC
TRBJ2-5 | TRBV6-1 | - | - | CASSGSLQTQYF | TGTGCCAGCAGTGGATCGCTGCAGACCCAGTACTTC
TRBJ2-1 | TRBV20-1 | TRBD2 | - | CSLAGVGSYNEQFF | TGCAGTTTAGCGGGAGTTGGGTCCTACAATGAGCAGTTCTTC
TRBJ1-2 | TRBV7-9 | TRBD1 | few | CASSPPGQAKRDTF | TGTGCCAGCAGCCCCCCCGGACAGGCAAAAAGGGACACCTTC
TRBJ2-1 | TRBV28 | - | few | CATSRGTMGSDEQFF | TGTGCCACATCGAGAGGGACAATGGGGTCGGATGAGCAGTTCTTC
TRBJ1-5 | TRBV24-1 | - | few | CATSIGPNQPQHF | TGTGCCACCAGTATAGGCCCAAATCAGCCCCAGCATTTT
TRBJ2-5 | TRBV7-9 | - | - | CASSLDGLQLDTQYF | TGTGCCAGCAGCTTAGATGGGCTCCAGTTGGATACCCAGTACTTC
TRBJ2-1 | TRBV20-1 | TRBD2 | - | CSPQGLAGENEQFF | TGCAGTCCCCAGGGCCTAGCGGGAGAAAATGAGCAGTTCTTC
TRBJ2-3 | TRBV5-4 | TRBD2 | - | CASSLGSVAGYTDTQYF | TGTGCCAGCAGCTTGGGTTCGGTAGCGGGGTACACAGATACGCAGTATTTT
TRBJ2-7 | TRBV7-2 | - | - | CASRRAGAAEQYF | TGTGCCAGCAGACGTGCTGGGGCCGCCGAGCAGTACTTC